The clone carrying this T cell receptor beta chain was found many times. V gave up 1 base and J gave up 6 bases; unmatched junction bases: 2. Germline loops: CDR1 SGHNT, CDR2 YENEEA. The CDR3 runs 15 residues. The data belong to a study of metastatic and nonmetastatic thyroid tumors. Patients had received no treatment of any kind before thyroid surgery. MiXCR re-clonotyped the PCR reads for TCRdb. The sample shows 15,000 to 20,000 clones, roughly 32% of them seen only once. The specimen was blood. The V and J genes are TRBV11-3 and TRBJ2-1, with 11 nucleotides matching TRBD2. This clonotype originated in a female donor with papillary thyroid cancer or a benign thyroid nodule (not recorded which). Some clones in this sample may be carry-over from other donors' samples. The CDR3 loop reads CASSLAGTSGNEQFF. The CDR3 DNA follows: TGTGCCAGCAGCTTAGCCGGGACTAGCGGCAATGAGCAGTTCTTC.